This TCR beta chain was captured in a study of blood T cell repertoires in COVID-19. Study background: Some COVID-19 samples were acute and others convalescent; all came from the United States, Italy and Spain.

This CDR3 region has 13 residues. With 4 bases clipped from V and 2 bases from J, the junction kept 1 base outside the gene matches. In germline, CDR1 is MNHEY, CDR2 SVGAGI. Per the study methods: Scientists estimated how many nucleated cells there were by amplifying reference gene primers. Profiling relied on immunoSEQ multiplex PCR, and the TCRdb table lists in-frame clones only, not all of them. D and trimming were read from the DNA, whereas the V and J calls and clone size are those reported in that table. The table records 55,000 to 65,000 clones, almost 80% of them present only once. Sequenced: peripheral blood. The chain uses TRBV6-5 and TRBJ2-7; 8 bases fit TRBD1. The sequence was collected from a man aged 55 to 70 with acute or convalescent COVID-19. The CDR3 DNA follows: TGTGCCAGCAGTTTACAGGGGGCCTACGAGCAGTACTTC. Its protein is CASSLQGAYEQYF.